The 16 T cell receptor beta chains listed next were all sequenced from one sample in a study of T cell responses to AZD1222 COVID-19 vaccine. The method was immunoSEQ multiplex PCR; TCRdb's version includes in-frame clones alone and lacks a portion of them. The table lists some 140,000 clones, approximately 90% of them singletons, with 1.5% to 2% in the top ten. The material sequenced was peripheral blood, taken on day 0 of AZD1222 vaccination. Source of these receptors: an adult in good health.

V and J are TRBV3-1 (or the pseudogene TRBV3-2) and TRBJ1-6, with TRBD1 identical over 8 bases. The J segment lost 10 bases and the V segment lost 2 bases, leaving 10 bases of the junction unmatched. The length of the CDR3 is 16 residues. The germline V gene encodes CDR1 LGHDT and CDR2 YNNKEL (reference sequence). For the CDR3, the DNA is TGTGCCAGCAGCCAACACCAGACAGGGGCAGGATCACCCCTCCACTTT. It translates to CASSQHQTGAGSPLHF.

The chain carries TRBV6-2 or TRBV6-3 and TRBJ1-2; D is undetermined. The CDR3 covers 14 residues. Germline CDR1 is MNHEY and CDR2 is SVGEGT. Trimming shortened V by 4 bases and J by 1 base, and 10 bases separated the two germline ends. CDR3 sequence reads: CASSSRQLNYGYTF. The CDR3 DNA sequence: TGTGCCAGCAGTTCCCGGCAGCTTAACTATGGCTACACCTTC.

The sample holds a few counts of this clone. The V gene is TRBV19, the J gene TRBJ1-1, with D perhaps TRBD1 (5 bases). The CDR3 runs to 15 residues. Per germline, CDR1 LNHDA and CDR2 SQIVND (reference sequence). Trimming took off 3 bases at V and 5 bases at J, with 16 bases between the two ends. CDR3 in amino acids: CASSIAAGYRTEAFF. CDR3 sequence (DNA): TGTGCCAGTAGTATCGCGGCAGGGTACAGGACTGAAGCTTTCTTT.

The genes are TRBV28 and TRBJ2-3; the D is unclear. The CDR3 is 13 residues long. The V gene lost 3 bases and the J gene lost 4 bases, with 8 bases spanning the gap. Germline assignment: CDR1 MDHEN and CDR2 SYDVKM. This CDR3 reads CASSLGASDTQYF. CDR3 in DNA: TGTGCCAGCAGTTTGGGCGCGTCAGATACGCAGTATTTT.

The CDR3 region has the DNA TGTGCCAGCAGCTCGGCTCCTGACAGACGCCTTGAAAAACTGTTTTTT. Its translation is CASSSAPDRRLEKLFF. The J gene is TRBJ1-4, the V gene TRBV7-4; D perhaps matches TRBD1 (5 bases). Germline-derived CDR1 and CDR2 are SGHVT and SQSDAQ. The CDR3 has 16 amino acids. V was clipped by 4 bases and J by 7 bases, with 19 bases between them.

CDR3 protein: CASSWTAFDGGYTF. As DNA, the CDR3 is TGCGCCAGCAGCTGGACGGCTTTTGATGGGGGCTACACCTTC. The chain carries TRBV5-1 and TRBJ1-2; D ambiguous. This CDR3 region has 14 residues. V lost 3 bases, J lost 8 bases, and 17 bases lay in between. Per the germline V gene, CDR1 is SGHRS and CDR2 is YFSETQ.

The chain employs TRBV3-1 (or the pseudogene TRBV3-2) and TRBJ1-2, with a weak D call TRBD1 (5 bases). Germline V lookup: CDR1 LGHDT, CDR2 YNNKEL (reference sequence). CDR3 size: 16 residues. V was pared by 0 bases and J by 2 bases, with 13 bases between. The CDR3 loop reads CASSQDGDRGNYGYTF. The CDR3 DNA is TGTGCCAGCAGCCAAGATGGGGACCGGGGAAACTATGGCTACACCTTC.

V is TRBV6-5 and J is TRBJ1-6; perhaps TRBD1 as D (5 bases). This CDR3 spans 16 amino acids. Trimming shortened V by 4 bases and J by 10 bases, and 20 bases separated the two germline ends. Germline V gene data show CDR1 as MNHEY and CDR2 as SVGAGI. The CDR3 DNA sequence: TGTGCCAGCAGTTGGAGGTCGGGGACGGGCGGATCACCCCTCCACTTT. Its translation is CASSWRSGTGGSPLHF.

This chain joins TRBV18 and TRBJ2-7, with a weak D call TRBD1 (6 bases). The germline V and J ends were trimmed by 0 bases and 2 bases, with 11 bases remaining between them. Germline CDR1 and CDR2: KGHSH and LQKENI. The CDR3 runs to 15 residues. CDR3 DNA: TGTGCCAGCTCACCACCGGACAGACAAGCCTACGAGCAGTACTTC. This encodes CASSPPDRQAYEQYF.

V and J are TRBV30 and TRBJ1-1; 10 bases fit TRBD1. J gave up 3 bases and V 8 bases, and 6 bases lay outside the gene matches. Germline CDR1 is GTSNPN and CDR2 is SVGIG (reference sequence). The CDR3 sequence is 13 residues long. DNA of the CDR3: TGTGCCGGGGACAGGGGACAATACACTGAAGCTTTCTTT. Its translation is CAGDRGQYTEAFF.

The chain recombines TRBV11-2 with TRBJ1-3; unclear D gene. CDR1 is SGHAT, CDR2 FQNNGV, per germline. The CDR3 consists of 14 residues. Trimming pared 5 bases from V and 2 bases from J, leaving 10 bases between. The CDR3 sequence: CASSRTDTGNTIYF. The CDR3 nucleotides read TGTGCCAGCAGCCGTACAGACACTGGAAACACCATATATTTT. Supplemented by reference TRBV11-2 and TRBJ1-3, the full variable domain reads EAGVAQSPRYKIIEKRQSVAFWCNPISGHATLYWYQQILGQGPKLLIQFQNNGVVDDSQLPKDRFSAERLKGVDSTLKIQPAKLEDSAVYLCASSRTDTGNTIYFGEGSWLTVV.

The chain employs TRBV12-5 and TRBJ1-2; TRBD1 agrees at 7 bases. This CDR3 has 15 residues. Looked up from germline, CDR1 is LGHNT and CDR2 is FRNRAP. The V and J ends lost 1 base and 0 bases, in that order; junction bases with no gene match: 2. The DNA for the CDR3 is TGTGCTAGTGGTTTGGACAGGGGAGCTAACTATGGCTACACCTTC. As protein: CASGLDRGANYGYTF.

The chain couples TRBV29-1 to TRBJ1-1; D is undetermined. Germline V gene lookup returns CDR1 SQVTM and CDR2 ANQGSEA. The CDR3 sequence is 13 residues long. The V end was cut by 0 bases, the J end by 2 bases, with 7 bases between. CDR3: CSVEEGSNTEAFF. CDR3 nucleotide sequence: TGCAGCGTTGAAGAAGGCTCAAACACTGAAGCTTTCTTT. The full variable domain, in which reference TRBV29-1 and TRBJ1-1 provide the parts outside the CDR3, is SAVISQKPSRDICQRGTSLTIQCQVDSQVTMMFWYRQQPGQSLTLIATANQGSEATYESGFVIDKFPISRPNLTFSTLTVSNMSPEDSSIYLCSVEEGSNTEAFFGQGTRLTVV.

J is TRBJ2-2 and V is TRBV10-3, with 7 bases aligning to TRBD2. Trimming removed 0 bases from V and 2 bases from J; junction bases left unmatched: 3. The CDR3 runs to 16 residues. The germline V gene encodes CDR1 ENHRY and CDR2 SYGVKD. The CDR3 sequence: CAISESSSGNTGELFF. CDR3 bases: TGTGCCATCAGTGAGTCGTCTAGCGGAAACACCGGGGAGCTGTTTTTT.

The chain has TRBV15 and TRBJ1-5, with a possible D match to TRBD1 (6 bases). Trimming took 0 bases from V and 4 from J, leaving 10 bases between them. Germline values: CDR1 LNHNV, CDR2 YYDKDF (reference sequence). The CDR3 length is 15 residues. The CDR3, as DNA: TGTGCCACCAGCAGAGACAGGGGACCGAATCAGCCCCAGCATTTT. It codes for CATSRDRGPNQPQHF.

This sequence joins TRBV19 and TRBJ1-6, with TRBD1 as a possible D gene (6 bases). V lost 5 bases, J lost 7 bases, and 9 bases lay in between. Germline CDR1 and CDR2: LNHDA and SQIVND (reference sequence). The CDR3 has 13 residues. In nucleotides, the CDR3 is TGTGCCAGTAGTTCAGGGGAAAATTCACCCCTCCACTTT. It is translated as CASSSGENSPLHF.